Each of the 15 T cell receptor beta chains below was sequenced from the same sample in a study of OX40 agonist ivuxolimab in advanced cancers. TCRdb's table, derived via immunoSEQ multiplex PCR, lists solely in-frame clones and lacks some. The sample has roughly 65,000 clones; around four fifths are singletons. The sequenced sample was CD4+ or CD8+ T cells sorted from blood, obtained in a trial of the OX40 agonist ivuxolimab. The receptors originated from an adult with an advanced solid tumor such as melanoma, head and neck, liver or kidney cancer.

V usage is TRBV19 and J usage is TRBJ2-2; possible D gene TRBD2, 5 bases. Trimming shortened V by 8 bases and J by 3 bases, and 16 bases separated the two germline ends. This CDR3 has 15 amino acids. Germline V gene data show CDR1 as LNHDA and CDR2 as SQIVND (reference sequence). In DNA, the CDR3 is TGTGCCAGTTTTACAACGGAGGCCTACACCGGGGAGCTGTTTTTT. The encoded protein is CASFTTEAYTGELFF.

The chain employs TRBV28 and TRBJ2-1, with TRBD2 identical over 9 bases. Per the germline V gene, CDR1 is MDHEN and CDR2 is SYDVKM. This CDR3 contains 17 residues. With V trimmed by 5 bases and J by 0 bases, 8 bases remained unmatched. In DNA form, the CDR3 reads TGTGCCAGCAGTCCCCCGCGACTAGCGGCCTCCTACAATGAGCAGTTCTTC. Its translation is CASSPPRLAASYNEQFF.

The chain has TRBV5-1 and TRBJ1-1; a possible D gene is TRBD1 (5 bases). Deletions cut 3 bases from V and 1 base from J, with 10 bases between. In germline, CDR1 is SGHRS, CDR2 YFSETQ. CDR3 length: 14 amino acids. The CDR3 loop reads CASSSTAKNTEAFF. In DNA form, the CDR3 reads TGCGCCAGCAGCTCGACAGCTAAGAACACTGAAGCTTTCTTT.

The count of this clone is one. The chain combines TRBV5-5 with TRBJ2-7; no definite D call. V was pared by 0 bases and J by 0 bases, with 7 bases between. Per the germline V gene, CDR1 is SGHKS and CDR2 is YYEKEE (reference sequence). CDR3 length: 14 residues. The CDR3 loop is CASSLGPISYEQYF. In DNA form, the CDR3 reads TGTGCCAGCAGCTTGGGACCAATCTCCTACGAGCAGTACTTC.

In its sample, this clone was seen a few times. The chain is built from TRBV6-5 and TRBJ2-7; D might be TRBD1 or TRBD2, each matching 5 bases. This CDR3 region has 16 residues. The V end lost 0 bases, the J end lost 0 bases, and 12 bases lay between the germline ends. The germline V gene encodes CDR1 MNHEY and CDR2 SVGAGI. CDR3: CASSYSSGRASYEQYF. CDR3 DNA sequence: TGTGCCAGCAGTTACTCGTCGGGACGGGCCTCCTACGAGCAGTACTTC.

This clone was seen only once. The V call is TRBV15, the J call TRBJ2-1, with TRBD2 identical over 7 bases. The junction had 5 bases not matched to a gene; V was cut back by 0 bases and J by 6 bases. The CDR3 contains 15 residues. Germline-derived CDR1 and CDR2 are LNHNV and YYDKDF (reference sequence). Here the CDR3 reads CATSRDRGSPNEQFF. The CDR3 coding sequence is TGTGCCACCAGCAGAGATCGCGGGAGCCCCAATGAGCAGTTCTTC. The full variable domain, with the rest looked up from reference TRBV15 and TRBJ2-1, is DAMVIQNPRYQVTQFGKPVTLSCSQTLNHNVMYWYQQKSSQAPKLLFHYYDKDFNNEADTPDNFQSRRPNTSFCFLDIRSPGLGDTAMYLCATSRDRGSPNEQFFGPGTRLTVL.

The chain couples TRBV27 to TRBJ2-1, with D uncertain. Trimming pared 8 bases from V and 2 bases from J, leaving 7 bases between. Germline V gives CDR1 MNHEY, CDR2 SMNVEV (reference sequence). This CDR3 comprises 12 residues. The CDR3 here is CASLLPYNEQFF. The CDR3 DNA is TGTGCCAGCCTTCTCCCCTACAATGAGCAGTTCTTC.

The genes are TRBV4-1 and TRBJ2-5; possibly TRBD2 for D (5 bases). The DNA end favors TRBJ2-7, so the J call may be wrong. In germline, CDR1 is MGHRA, CDR2 YSYEKL. The length of the CDR3 is 15 residues. CDR3 in DNA: TGCGCCAGCAGCCAAGATCGAGGGAGCCCCTACGAGCAGTACTTC. Its translation is CASSQDRGSPYEQYF.

The rearrangement links TRBV6-6 to TRBJ2-7, with 9 bases fitting TRBD1. The CDR3 runs 14 residues. Germline V lookup: CDR1 MNHNY, CDR2 SVGAGI (reference sequence). V lost 0 bases to trimming and J lost 7 bases; unmatched junction nucleotides: 4. This chain's CDR3 is CASSYSGQGLEQYF. CDR3 nucleotides: TGTGCCAGCAGTTACTCGGGACAGGGATTGGAGCAGTACTTC.

This chain joins TRBV11-2 and TRBJ2-7; D unresolved. The CDR3 is made up of 14 amino acids. The germline gives CDR1 SGHAT, CDR2 FQNNGV. V dropped 1 base and J dropped 1 base, with 8 bases sitting between them. The CDR3 bases are TGTGCCAGCAGCTTAGCTCTCGGTTCCTACGAGCAGTACTTC. Residues: CASSLALGSYEQYF.

The gene calls are TRBV6-1 and TRBJ1-3, with D unresolved. The CDR3 is 14 amino acids. The V gene's germline CDR1 is MNHNS and CDR2 SASEGT. V was cut by 5 bases and J by 0 bases, with 8 bases left in between. The CDR3 DNA reads as TGTGCCAGCAGTCAAGACTACTCTGGAAACACCATATATTTT. The encoded protein is CASSQDYSGNTIYF.

This rearrangement joins TRBV7-2 to TRBJ2-7; TRBD2 agrees at 16 bases. V was pared by 1 base and J by 2 bases, with 2 bases of the junction left unmatched. The CDR3 runs to 17 residues. CDR1 is SGHTA, CDR2 FQGNSA, per germline. The CDR3 coding sequence is TGTGCCAGCAGCTTAGTGGGGACTAGCGGGGGGGCCTACGAGCAGTACTTC. This translates into CASSLVGTSGGAYEQYF.

The J gene is TRBJ1-1, the V gene TRBV7-8; D is ambiguous. Trimming took off 4 bases at V and 5 bases at J, with 14 bases between the two ends. The CDR3 has 14 amino acids. CDR1 and CDR2 from the germline V gene are SGHVS and FQNEAQ. Written as DNA, the CDR3 is TGTGCCAGCAGCTCTAACGGGGAGCGGACTGAAGCTTTCTTT. It is translated as CASSSNGERTEAFF.

CDR3 amino acids: CASSSPGLAGNEQYF. The CDR3 DNA reads as TGTGCCAGCAGTTCACCGGGACTAGCGGGAAACGAGCAGTACTTC. This chain links TRBV27 with TRBJ2-7, with 13 bases that match TRBD2. The CDR3 runs to 15 residues. CDR1 and CDR2 (germline): MNHEY, SMNVEV (reference sequence). After removal of 4 bases from V and 5 bases from J, the junction contained 5 bases not matched to a gene.

The CDR3 region has the DNA TGCGCCAGCAGCCAAGAGGGGCGGGCCTCCGAGCAGTACTTC. It translates to CASSQEGRASEQYF. The chain combines TRBV4-1 with TRBJ2-7; D may correspond to TRBD1 or TRBD2 (5 bases each). The V end lost 0 bases, the J end lost 6 bases, and 12 bases lay between the germline ends. The CDR3 contains 14 residues. The germline V gene has CDR1 MGHRA and CDR2 YSYEKL.